One sample yielded the 30 T cell receptor beta chains listed below, sequenced in a study of vaccination effects on CD4 cells after COVID-19. These receptors' targets are unknown. Using immunoSEQ multiplex PCR, the repertoire was profiled, and TCRdb retains in-frame clones only, with some absent. This table has about 59,000 clones, just under 80% appearing once. Antigen-specific CD4+ T cell clonotypes were called by their expansion after viral peptide-pool culture in ViraFEST. When around 10 days of culture had elapsed, CD4+ T cells were isolated. Participants got two doses of BNT162b2 or mRNA-1273 vaccine. The sequenced sample was CD4+ T cells from PBMCs cultured with HCoV-OC43 spike peptides, obtained after COVID-19 vaccination. Stated subset: HCoV-OC43 spike overlapping peptide pool stimulation. The receptors were gathered from a human donor who received a COVID-19 vaccine.

The rearrangement joins TRBV19 to TRBJ1-1; 9 bases fit TRBD1. Trimming took 5 bases from V and 3 from J; bases not matched to a gene: 4. Germline V gene data show CDR1 as LNHDA and CDR2 as SQIVND (reference sequence). The CDR3 covers 14 residues. The CDR3 nucleotides are TGTGCCAGTAGTCCCTGGGACAGGGACACTGAAGCTTTCTTT. Encoded protein: CASSPWDRDTEAFF.

This rearrangement joins TRBV2 to TRBJ2-7; no reliable D call. V was clipped by 4 bases and J by 1 base, with 2 bases between them. The CDR3 is 11 residues long. Per germline, CDR1 SNHLY and CDR2 FYNNEI. CDR3 residues: CASSGSYEQYV. The DNA of the CDR3 is TGTGCCAGCAGTGGTTCCTACGAGCAGTACGTC.

Written as DNA, the CDR3 is TGCGCCAGCAGCGACGACAGGGATAATTCACCCCTCCACTTT. Its protein is CASSDDRDNSPLHF. The rearrangement uses TRBV10-2 and TRBJ1-6; 7 positions match TRBD1. This CDR3 has 14 amino acids. Per germline, CDR1 WSHSY and CDR2 SAAADI. The V gene end was trimmed by 6 bases and the J gene end by 5 bases; junction bases not matched to a gene: 4.

The rearrangement uses TRBV2 and TRBJ1-1; 9 bases match TRBD1. CDR3 length: 14 amino acids. Per germline, CDR1 SNHLY and CDR2 FYNNEI. V lost 7 bases, J lost 6 bases, and 9 bases stayed unmatched. CDR3 sequence (DNA): TGTGCCAGCAAAGAGGGACAGGGCCGACCTGAAGCTTTCTTT. This translates into CASKEGQGRPEAFF.

The chain has TRBV19 and TRBJ2-3; D uncertain. V gave up 6 bases and J gave up 1 base, with 14 bases separating them. Germline lookup yields CDR1 LNHDA and CDR2 SQIVND (reference sequence). The CDR3 totals 15 residues. CDR3 in DNA: TGTGCCAGTAGCAATCTGTCCGCGGGCACAGATACGCAGTATTTT. Protein sequence: CASSNLSAGTDTQYF.

The rearrangement links TRBV27 to TRBJ1-5, with D possibly matching TRBD1 (6 bases). This CDR3 contains 15 residues. Germline V gives CDR1 MNHEY, CDR2 SMNVEV (reference sequence). V was cut by 3 bases and J by 6 bases, with 15 bases left in between. CDR3 residues: CASSFNRGEGQPQHF. In DNA form, the CDR3 reads TGTGCCAGCAGTTTTAATAGGGGGGAAGGTCAGCCCCAGCATTTT.

Only a few counts were recorded for this clone. The V call is TRBV4-1, the J call TRBJ2-3, with D tentatively TRBD1 or TRBD2 (5 bases each). Germline assignment: CDR1 MGHRA and CDR2 YSYEKL. With 0 bases removed from V and 7 bases from J, the gap between germline ends came to 8 bases. The CDR3 has 13 residues. The CDR3 region is CASSQEGVYTQYF. In DNA, the CDR3 is TGCGCCAGCAGCCAAGAGGGGGTCTATACGCAGTATTTT.

The chain has TRBV3-1 (or the pseudogene TRBV3-2) and TRBJ1-1; the match to TRBD1 covers 7 bases. The CDR3 extends over 16 amino acids. The ends lost 0 bases at V and 3 bases at J; junction bases unmatched: 7. Germline V gene sequence: CDR1 LGHDT, CDR2 YNNKEL (reference sequence). CDR3 DNA sequence: TGTGCCAGCAGCCAAGACTCGACAGGGCCCTACACTGAAGCTTTCTTT. Its protein product is CASSQDSTGPYTEAFF.

This chain uses TRBV7-2 with TRBJ1-4, with a weak D call TRBD1 (5 bases). V was shortened by 5 bases and J by 4 bases, with 11 bases between the two germline ends. Germline CDR1 SGHTA, CDR2 FQGNSA. The CDR3 length is 14 residues. The CDR3 spells CASSQGVHNEKLFF. CDR3 bases: TGTGCCAGCAGCCAGGGCGTTCATAATGAAAAACTGTTTTTT.

V and J are TRBV9 and TRBJ1-4; D is unresolved. Germline values: CDR1 SGDLS, CDR2 YYNGEE. The CDR3 consists of 12 residues. V lost 3 bases to trimming and J lost 5 bases, with 5 bases between them. CDR3 sequence: CASSAENEKLFF. Here the CDR3 DNA reads TGTGCCAGCAGCGCAGAAAATGAAAAACTGTTTTTT.

The V call is TRBV7-2, the J call TRBJ1-5; maybe TRBD1 (5 bases). This CDR3 region has 16 residues. V lost 5 bases and J 7 bases, leaving 21 bases between the germline ends. Looked up from germline, CDR1 is SGHTA and CDR2 is FQGNSA. CDR3 loop: CASSRGGGDSGQPQHF. Written as DNA, the CDR3 is TGTGCCAGCAGCAGAGGCGGGGGGGATTCGGGACAGCCCCAGCATTTT. Full variable domain (outside the CDR3, taken from reference TRBV7-2 and TRBJ1-5): GAGVSQSPSNKVTEKGKDVELRCDPISGHTALYWYRQSLGQGLEFLIYFQGNSAPDKSGLPSDRFSAERTGGSVSTLTIQRTQQEDSAVYLCASSRGGGDSGQPQHFGDGTRLSIL.

This clone was seen just once. The chain carries TRBV6-4 and TRBJ1-1, with unresolved D. The CDR3 loop spans 13 amino acids. Trimming shortened V by 6 bases and J by 0 bases, and 8 bases separated the two germline ends. In germline, CDR1 is MRHNA, CDR2 SNTAGT. CDR3 sequence (DNA): TGTGCCAGCAGGTCCCGATTGAACACTGAAGCTTTCTTT. This translates into CASRSRLNTEAFF.

V is TRBV28 and J is TRBJ1-5; no clear D. V was shortened by 1 base and J by 11 bases, with 12 bases between the two germline ends. The CDR3 sequence is 13 residues long. Per germline, CDR1 MDHEN and CDR2 SYDVKM. The CDR3 sequence: CASSLSPSTTQHF. The CDR3 region has the DNA TGTGCCAGCAGTTTATCCCCCTCCACAACCCAGCATTTT.

The rearrangement uses TRBV29-1 and TRBJ2-5; 9 positions match TRBD1. J was trimmed by 4 bases and V by 7 bases; bases with no gene match: 4. The germline CDR1 and CDR2 sequences are SQVTM and ANQGSEA. The CDR3 sequence is 12 residues long. CDR3 residues: CSGTGGAETQYF. DNA of the CDR3: TGCAGCGGAACAGGGGGCGCAGAGACCCAGTACTTC.

This clone was picked up a small number of times. The rearrangement uses TRBV19 and TRBJ2-1; 12 positions agree with TRBD2. This CDR3 contains 17 residues. CDR1 and CDR2 from the germline V gene are LNHDA and SQIVND (reference sequence). Unmatched junction bases numbered 11, after V lost 3 bases and J lost 8 bases. The CDR3 bases are TGTGCCAGTAGTATGACCGGGACTAGCGGGCCCAAGGATGAGCAGTTCTTC. Encoded protein: CASSMTGTSGPKDEQFF. Looking up the rest from reference TRBV19 and TRBJ2-1 gives the full variable domain: DGGITQSPKYLFRKEGQNVTLSCEQNLNHDAMYWYRQDPGQGLRLIYYSQIVNDFQKGDIAEGYSVSREKKESFPLTVTSAQKNPTAFYLCASSMTGTSGPKDEQFFGPGTRLTVL.

The chain recombines TRBV7-2 with TRBJ2-5, with D unresolved. The ends were cut back, 4 bases at V and 1 base at J, with 13 bases in the middle. CDR3 length: 15 residues. Germline CDR1 reads SGHTA; CDR2 reads FQGNSA. CDR3 bases: TGTGCCAGCAGCTACTATACAGTCACCCAAGAGACCCAGTACTTC. Its translation is CASSYYTVTQETQYF.

The rearrangement joins TRBV10-1 to TRBJ2-5, with D possibly TRBD2 on 6 matching bases. The CDR3 has 13 residues. V dropped 8 bases and J dropped 4 bases, with 14 bases sitting between them. Per germline, CDR1 WNHNN and CDR2 SYGVQD (reference sequence). The CDR3 reads CASSRDSRETQYF. The CDR3 region has the DNA TGCGCCAGCTCTCGGGACTCTCGAGAGACCCAGTACTTC.

The chain joins TRBV2 to TRBJ2-2; 7 nucleotides line up with TRBD1. J gave up 5 bases and V 6 bases, and 9 bases lay outside the gene matches. Germline CDR1 SNHLY, CDR2 FYNNEI. The CDR3 runs 15 residues. CDR3 amino acids: CASSATGVSTGELFF. The CDR3 nucleotides are TGTGCCAGCAGCGCTACAGGGGTCTCAACCGGGGAGCTGTTTTTT.

The chain combines TRBV28 with TRBJ1-5; D remains ambiguous. Germline lookup yields CDR1 MDHEN and CDR2 SYDVKM. V was cut by 5 bases and J by 8 bases, with 10 bases left in between. CDR3 size: 12 residues. The CDR3 DNA reads as TGTGCCAGCAGTGCGGGCCTGAAGCCCCAGCATTTT. Its translation is CASSAGLKPQHF.

The chain combines TRBV19 with TRBJ2-1; 7 nucleotides match TRBD2. This CDR3 is built from 15 residues. V lost 3 bases, J lost 4 bases, and 6 bases stayed unmatched. CDR1 and CDR2 (germline): LNHDA, SQIVND (reference sequence). The CDR3 protein is CASSITSVGYNEQFF. CDR3 nucleotides: TGTGCCAGTAGTATCACTAGCGTCGGGTACAATGAGCAGTTCTTC.

V is TRBV18 and J is TRBJ1-3; 8 bases are shared with TRBD1. CDR3 length: 15 amino acids. Germline assignment: CDR1 KGHSH and CDR2 LQKENI. The J segment lost 2 bases and the V segment lost 3 bases, leaving 3 bases of the junction unmatched. The CDR3 DNA is TGTGCCAGCTCACCCGGACAGGGTCCTGGAAACACCATATATTTT. This sequence encodes CASSPGQGPGNTIYF.

J is TRBJ1-2 and V is TRBV9, with TRBD1 matching over 7 bases. V lost 4 bases and J lost 8; bases outside the gene matches: 8. The CDR3 is 13 amino acids. Germline V lookup: CDR1 SGDLS, CDR2 YYNGEE. CDR3 sequence reads: CASSPDRVGGYTF. CDR3 nucleotide sequence: TGTGCCAGCAGCCCCGACAGGGTTGGGGGCTACACCTTC. The full variable domain, completed using reference TRBV9 and TRBJ1-2, is DSGVTQTPKHLITATGQRVTLRCSPRSGDLSVYWYQQSLDQGLQFLIQYYNGEERAKGNILERFSAQQFPDLHSELNLSSLELGDSALYFCASSPDRVGGYTFGSGTRLTVV.

The chain uses TRBV10-1 and TRBJ2-5; 8 bases align to TRBD1. Germline lookup yields CDR1 WNHNN and CDR2 SYGVQD (reference sequence). With V trimmed by 3 bases and J by 5 bases, 8 bases remained unmatched. This CDR3 spans 15 amino acids. The CDR3 DNA reads TGCGCCAGCAGTGAAGCAGGACAGGGTATGGAGACCCAGTACTTC. This gives the protein CASSEAGQGMETQYF.

The rearrangement links TRBV10-3 to TRBJ1-1, with D unclear. The germline V and J ends were trimmed by 3 bases and 3 bases, with 5 bases remaining between them. Germline CDR1 reads ENHRY; CDR2 reads SYGVKD. This CDR3 has 12 amino acids. The CDR3 protein is CAISDIYTEAFF. CDR3 in DNA: TGTGCCATCAGTGACATCTACACTGAAGCTTTCTTT.

The V and J genes are TRBV3-1 (or the pseudogene TRBV3-2) and TRBJ2-4, with TRBD1 matching over 7 bases. The V gene's germline CDR1 is LGHDT and CDR2 YNNKEL (reference sequence). J was trimmed by 3 bases and V by 4 bases; bases with no gene match: 6. The length of the CDR3 is 15 residues. The CDR3 is CASSRDRDSKNIQYF. The DNA for the CDR3 is TGTGCCAGCAGCCGGGACCGGGACAGCAAAAACATTCAGTACTTC.

The V gene is TRBV15, the J gene TRBJ1-3; D gene ambiguous. This CDR3 is 15 amino acids long. Trimming shortened V by 2 bases and J by 5 bases, and 13 bases separated the two germline ends. Per germline, CDR1 LNHNV and CDR2 YYDKDF (reference sequence). The CDR3: CATSRFGGERNTIYF. DNA of the CDR3: TGTGCCACCAGCAGATTCGGCGGGGAGAGAAACACCATATATTTT.

This clone was picked up a small number of times. V is TRBV28 and J is TRBJ1-2, with D possibly matching TRBD1 (6 bases). Germline assignment: CDR1 MDHEN and CDR2 SYDVKM. CDR3 length: 14 residues. Between the trimmed V and J ends, which lost 1 base and 4 bases, there was a span of 10 bases. The CDR3 here is CASSLLSGAYGYTF. In DNA form, the CDR3 reads TGTGCCAGCAGTTTATTGTCGGGGGCCTATGGCTACACCTTC.

This sequence joins TRBV2 and TRBJ1-5; D is unclear. Trimming stripped 3 bases from V and 0 bases from J, with 15 bases between. The CDR3 consists of 17 residues. In germline, CDR1 is SNHLY, CDR2 FYNNEI. CDR3 bases: TGTGCCAGCAGTGAGCCCCAGCGGGGAGGTAGCAATCAGCCCCAGCATTTT. Protein product: CASSEPQRGGSNQPQHF.

J is TRBJ1-2 and V is TRBV5-1, with 12 nucleotides matching TRBD1. This CDR3 region has 15 residues. CDR1 is SGHRS and CDR2 is YFSETQ in the germline V gene. Trimming cost V 2 bases and J 7 bases; bases outside gene matches: 6. DNA of the CDR3: TGCGCCAGCAGCTTTCCGGGACAGGGGGCAAGTGGCTACACCTTC. Translated: CASSFPGQGASGYTF.

The chain joins TRBV19 to TRBJ1-5; tentatively, D is TRBD1 (5 bases). V shed 3 bases and J shed 6 bases, with 12 bases lying between them. The germline V gene encodes CDR1 LNHDA and CDR2 SQIVND (reference sequence). CDR3 length: 14 amino acids. In DNA form, the CDR3 reads TGTGCCAGTAGTATGCCAGGGAACGTTCAGCCCCAGCATTTT. Its translation: CASSMPGNVQPQHF.